Each of the 23 T cell receptor beta chains below was sequenced from the same sample in a study of metastatic and nonmetastatic thyroid tumors (dated by TCRdb to 2018 to 2021). The receptor library was made with PCR. The instrument given in TCRdb is Illumina HiSeq 4000. TCRdb reworked the public reads: Q25 trimming with fastp, MiXCR clone assembly, productive beta chains retained. This sample has around 50,000 clones in its table, and roughly a fifth of those were observed once. Clones ranked in the top ten supply about 3.8% of the sample. No patient had received any treatment before thyroid surgery. The sequenced material came from blood. The origin of the receptors is a male donor with papillary thyroid cancer or a benign thyroid nodule (not recorded which). Some clones in this sample may be carry-over from other donors' samples.

The J gene is TRBJ2-3, the V gene TRBV28; D ambiguous. With 3 bases removed from V and 0 bases from J, the gap between germline ends came to 7 bases. Germline V gene sequence: CDR1 MDHEN, CDR2 SYDVKM. The length of the CDR3 is 14 residues. This CDR3 is CASSFGPSTDTQYF. The CDR3 bases are TGTGCCAGCAGTTTTGGGCCAAGCACAGATACGCAGTATTTT.

This clone appeared many times. The CDR3 region is CASSSGEQFF. CDR3 DNA: TGTGCCAGCAGCTCGGGGGAGCAGTTCTTC. This chain joins TRBV11-1 and TRBJ2-1; weak D call: TRBD2 (5 bases). V was cut by 4 bases and J by 10 bases, with 5 bases left in between. Germline CDR1 is SGHAT and CDR2 is FQDESV (reference sequence). The CDR3 runs to 10 residues.

This clone was counted at least ten times. The chain carries TRBV24-1 and TRBJ1-2; 8 nucleotides line up with TRBD1. The CDR3 runs 12 residues. CDR1 KGHDR and CDR2 SFDVKD come from the germline V gene. Trimming took 5 bases from V and 14 from J; bases not matched to a gene: 9. The CDR3 reads CATSGTGGPLTF. CDR3 nucleotides: TGTGCCACCAGTGGTACAGGGGGGCCGCTGACCTTC.

In its sample, this clone was seen once. The gene calls are TRBV3-1 and TRBJ1-1; D is undetermined. The germline V gene encodes CDR1 LGHDT and CDR2 YNNKEL (reference sequence). Trimming took 6 bases from V and 5 from J, leaving 16 bases between them. The CDR3 spans 14 residues. CDR3 in amino acids: CASSTRRPGTEAFF. The CDR3 nucleotides are TGTGCCAGCAGTACAAGGCGACCGGGGACTGAAGCTTTCTTT.

This clone has at least ten counts. The V call is TRBV9, the J call TRBJ1-2; perhaps TRBD1 as D (5 bases). The V end lost 3 bases, the J end lost 3 bases, and 12 bases lay between the germline ends. The germline CDR1 and CDR2 sequences are SGDLS and YYNGEE. The CDR3 totals 14 residues. The CDR3 coding sequence is TGTGCCAGCAGCGCGACAGAGAATTACTATGGCTACACCTTC. It specifies CASSATENYYGYTF.

The sample holds a few counts of this clone. The rearrangement uses TRBV11-1 and TRBJ2-7; 11 bases match TRBD2. Germline lookup yields CDR1 SGHAT and CDR2 FQDESV (reference sequence). This CDR3 spans 17 amino acids. V shed 3 bases, J shed 3 bases, and the junction held 10 bases outside the gene matches. The CDR3 nucleotides are TGTGCCAGCAGCTTGCACCGAACTAGCGGGAGAGACTACGAGCAGTACTTC. Its translation is CASSLHRTSGRDYEQYF.

This clone came up many times. The V call is TRBV30, the J call TRBJ2-1; 7 bases agree with TRBD1. Per germline, CDR1 GTSNPN and CDR2 SVGIG (reference sequence). The V and J ends lost 2 bases and 0 bases, in that order; junction bases with no gene match: 4. This CDR3 has 15 amino acids. The CDR3 loop reads CAWSQTGLSYNEQFF. The DNA of the CDR3 is TGTGCCTGGAGTCAGACAGGGCTCTCCTACAATGAGCAGTTCTTC.

This clone occurred many times. The chain links TRBV6-1 to TRBJ2-3; 8 bases line up with TRBD1. CDR3 length: 15 amino acids. V gave up 3 bases and J gave up 2 bases; unmatched junction bases: 4. Germline CDR1 and CDR2: MNHNS and SASEGT. The CDR3 sequence: CASSETGAHTDTQYF. The CDR3 region has the DNA TGTGCCAGCAGTGAGACAGGGGCCCACACAGATACGCAGTATTTT.

The table lists this clone with many counts. Since a much larger clone is just one base distant, this may be a read error. This specimen includes other DNA sequences encoding the same CDR3. The V gene is TRBV14, the J gene TRBJ2-3, with D possibly being TRBD2 (6 bases). CDR3 length: 17 residues. Per the germline V gene, CDR1 is SGHDN and CDR2 is FVKESK. The CDR3 here is CASSHGSAGHSGDTQYF. For the CDR3, the DNA is TGTGCTAGCAGCCATGGGAGTGCGGGGCACAGTGGAGATACGCAGTATTTT.

By sample fraction, this clone is medium-sized. This chain uses TRBV20-1 with TRBJ2-7; 10 bases align to TRBD1. The CDR3 spans 16 residues. The germline V gene has CDR1 DFQATT and CDR2 SNEGSKA (reference sequence). V lost 6 bases, J lost 2 bases, and 13 bases stayed unmatched. Here the CDR3 reads CSAPPTGTGATYEQYF. CDR3 in DNA: TGCAGTGCCCCGCCAACCGGGACAGGGGCGACCTACGAGCAGTACTTC.

This clone was counted at least ten times. The chain links TRBV9 to TRBJ2-7; D unclear. Germline loops: CDR1 SGDLS, CDR2 YYNGEE. Trimming took off 4 bases at V and 3 bases at J, with 8 bases between the two ends. The CDR3 runs 12 residues. The CDR3: CASSPSGYEQYF. The CDR3 region has the DNA TGTGCCAGCAGCCCCTCGGGCTACGAGCAGTACTTC.

The sample holds a few counts of this clone. A much larger clonotype is one base distant, so this may be a read error. The rearrangement links TRBV3-1 to TRBJ2-4; D is undetermined. CDR3 length equals 15 residues. Germline assignment: CDR1 LGHDT and CDR2 YNNKEL (reference sequence). The CDR3 coding sequence is TGTGTCAGCAGCCAAGGCCAACTAGCCAAAAACATTCAGTACTTC. This translates into CVSSQGQLAKNIQYF.

Ten or more counts support this clone. This chain uses TRBV3-1 with TRBJ2-1; TRBD2 matches 12 bases. CDR3 length equals 16 residues. V shed 0 bases, J shed 5 bases, and the junction held 2 bases outside the gene matches. The germline CDR1 and CDR2 sequences are LGHDT and YNNKEL (reference sequence). The CDR3 protein is CASSQDRLAGDNEQFF. The CDR3 DNA reads as TGTGCCAGCAGCCAAGATCGACTAGCGGGAGACAATGAGCAGTTCTTC.

This clone was recorded at least ten times. The rearrangement uses TRBV3-1 and TRBJ2-5, with a possible D match to TRBD2 (6 bases). The V gene lost 11 bases and the J gene lost 4 bases, with 14 bases spanning the gap. The germline CDR1 and CDR2 sequences are LGHDT and YNNKEL (reference sequence). CDR3 length: 12 amino acids. The CDR3 bases are TGTGCCTCCAACGGGGGAGGAGAGACCCAGTACTTC. Translated, it gives CASNGGGETQYF.

This clone was seen repeatedly, ten times or more. The V and J genes are TRBV24-1 and TRBJ1-2, with 8 bases matching TRBD1. CDR3 length equals 12 residues. From germline, CDR1 is KGHDR and CDR2 SFDVKD. Unmatched junction bases numbered 3, after V lost 5 bases and J lost 8 bases. The CDR3, as DNA: TGTGCCACCAGTGCCAGGGGGCGCGGCTACACCTTC. Encoded protein: CATSARGRGYTF.

This clone was observed many times. A read error is possible here, since a much larger clone lies one base away. The sample carries other DNA sequences with the same CDR3. V and J are TRBV28 and TRBJ1-2; D is perhaps TRBD1 (5 bases). Germline assignment: CDR1 MDHEN and CDR2 SYDVKM. The CDR3 has 14 amino acids. This CDR3 is CASSPDSDRYGYTF. As DNA, the CDR3 is TGCGCCAGCAGCCCCGACAGTGATCGCTATGGCTACACCTTC.

In this sample, this clone turned up many times. The chain is built from TRBV9 and TRBJ2-3, with a weak D call TRBD2 (5 bases). V lost 0 bases to trimming and J lost 0 bases, with 11 bases between them. Germline assignment: CDR1 SGDLS and CDR2 YYNGEE. The CDR3 is 16 residues long. The CDR3 coding sequence is TGTGCCAGCAGCGTAGGAGCGGCCGATAGCACAGATACGCAGTATTTT. It specifies CASSVGAADSTDTQYF.

The sample holds many counts of this clone. V usage is TRBV27 and J usage is TRBJ2-2; 9 positions agree with TRBD1. CDR3 size: 14 residues. The J segment lost 5 bases and the V segment lost 5 bases, leaving 3 bases of the junction unmatched. CDR1 is MNHEY and CDR2 is SMNVEV in the germline V gene (reference sequence). The CDR3 region has the DNA TGTGCCAGCAGTCCGGACAGGGGAACCGGGGAGCTGTTTTTT. Amino acids: CASSPDRGTGELFF.

This sequence joins TRBV5-1 and TRBJ2-3, with TRBD2 as a possible D gene (7 bases). From germline, CDR1 is SGHRS and CDR2 YFSETQ. The CDR3 sequence is 14 residues long. V was trimmed by 3 bases and J by 2 bases, leaving 10 bases between them. The CDR3, as DNA: TGCGCCAGCAGCTGGGGGGGCTACACAGATACGCAGTATTTT. This encodes CASSWGGYTDTQYF.

Notes on this clone: A single base separates this from a much larger clone, so it may be a read error. Other DNA variants within this sample encode the same CDR3. V usage is TRBV20-1 and J usage is TRBJ2-3, with 7 bases identical to TRBD1. The CDR3 sequence is 13 residues long. Trimming cost V 3 bases and J 3 bases; bases outside gene matches: 3. Germline V lookup: CDR1 DFQATT, CDR2 SNEGSKA (reference sequence). CDR3 residues: CSARQGETDTQYF. The CDR3 DNA is TGCAGTGCTAGGCAGGGGGAGACAGATACGCAGTATTTT.

This clone is medium-sized by share. The rearrangement links TRBV19 to TRBJ1-5; D is ambiguous. V gave up 3 bases and J gave up 0 bases, with 9 bases separating them. The CDR3 runs 15 residues. Germline V lookup: CDR1 LNHDA, CDR2 SQIVND (reference sequence). The CDR3 region has the DNA TGTGCCAGTAGTATGAATCAGTATAGCAATCAGCCCCAGCATTTT. Amino acid sequence: CASSMNQYSNQPQHF.

This clone was detected only once. The rearrangement joins TRBV20-1 to TRBJ1-4; weak D call: TRBD1 (6 bases). V was clipped by 3 bases and J by 7 bases, with 15 bases between them. The CDR3 loop spans 14 amino acids. The germline V gene encodes CDR1 DFQATT and CDR2 SNEGSKA (reference sequence). The CDR3: CSASQKGGGEKLFF. The CDR3 DNA sequence: TGCAGTGCTAGCCAGAAGGGAGGGGGTGAAAAACTGTTTTTT.

The sample holds one count of this clone. The chain combines TRBV7-2 with TRBJ2-7, with D tentatively TRBD1 (9 bases). Germline CDR1 is SGHTA and CDR2 is FQGNSA. The V end was cut by 4 bases, the J end by 2 bases, with 15 bases between. The CDR3 loop spans 15 amino acids. CDR3: CASSSGGTGTYEQYF. In nucleotides, the CDR3 is TGTGCCAGCAGCTCGGGAGGGACAGGGACCTACGAGCAGTACTTC.